A single count supports the clone carrying this T cell receptor beta chain. Its specificity is unknown. This entry belongs to a study of T cell responses to AZD1222 COVID-19 vaccine. Data came from immunoSEQ multiplex PCR; TCRdb stores just in-frame clones and leaves some out. The sample includes 110,000 to 150,000 clones, 93% of them seen just once. Study observations and caveats: Spike-specific TCR breadth and depth rose after two AZD1222 doses. Donors in the cohort were predominantly white British and more often female, and clonal diversity was possibly underestimated. Seropositivity was recorded at baseline in only six AZD1222 recipients.

Germline CDR1 SEHNR, CDR2 FQNEAQ (reference sequence). CDR3 length: 16 residues. V shed 4 bases and J shed 1 base, with 16 bases lying between them. Material: peripheral blood, obtained on day 0 of AZD1222 vaccination. The sequence was collected from an adult in good health. This rearrangement joins TRBV7-9 to TRBJ1-1; D perhaps matches TRBD1 (6 bases). The CDR3 region is CASSWTRTEKNTEAFF. CDR3 nucleotide sequence: TGTGCCAGCAGCTGGACGAGGACAGAGAAGAACACTGAAGCTTTCTTT.